Sequencing of this T cell receptor beta chain was carried out in a study of T cells in Graves' hyperthyroidism and ophthalmopathy. On the study more broadly: Peripheral blood samples were taken at initial diagnosis, prior to any treatment.

TCR beta CDR3 regions were amplified from RNA. During a first-round RT-PCR of the TCR CDR3, the HTBI primer set was used. MiXCR was run by TCRdb on the multiplex PCR reads, yielding one entry per CDR3 protein. The sample contains fewer than 650,000 distinct CDR3 sequences, 14% of which appear only once. This clonotype was recorded a few times. Patients aged 18 to 65 had newly diagnosed hyperthyroidism of under 2 months' duration. The sequence was obtained from a woman between 40 and 55 years old with Graves' hyperthyroidism. The sample consisted of blood.

CDR3 region: CASSGTGSLPGELFF. CDR3 in DNA: TGTGCCAGCAGCGGGACAGGCTCGTTACCCGGGGAGCTGTTTTTT. The V call is TRBV6-1, the J call TRBJ2-2; 8 bases map to TRBD1. Germline values: CDR1 MNHNS, CDR2 SASEGT. V shed 6 bases and J 6 bases; nucleotides not matched to a gene: 9. The length of the CDR3 is 15 residues.